This paragraph reports one T cell receptor (beta chain). Authors' methods: Amplification with reference gene primers provided the estimates of nucleated cell counts. TCRdb keeps only in-frame clones here, not all; method: immunoSEQ multiplex PCR. V and J calls and clone size come straight from that table; D and trimming were deduced from the DNA. The top ten clones hold just over 7% of a sample with under 450,000 clones, about 86% of them seen once. This specimen belongs to a study of blood T cell repertoires in COVID-19. Across the whole study: Specimens from acute and convalescent COVID-19 originated in the United States, Italy and Spain. Nucleic acid was either cDNA or gDNA, and it came from T cells, B-cell-depleted T cells, or PBMCs.

Trimming stripped 7 bases from V and 0 bases from J, with 12 bases between. This CDR3 spans 14 amino acids. Germline CDR1 and CDR2: MNHEY and SVGAGI. Followed longitudinally, the Seattle patients had been enrolled during active infection. Sequenced sample: peripheral blood. This rearrangement joins TRBV6-5 to TRBJ1-1; the D gene is possibly TRBD1 (5 bases). This TCR was recovered from a woman aged 55-69 years with COVID-19, enrolled during active disease. CDR3 sequence (DNA): TGTGCCAGCACTGTAGGAGGGGTGAACACTGAAGCTTTCTTT. It is translated as CASTVGGVNTEAFF.